A selection of T cell receptor beta chains follows, all from one sample in a study of blood T cells in healthy people across ages. In TCRdb, the 5' RACE reads were re-called with MiXCR into one record per CDR3 protein. The sample gives around 1,500,000 distinct CDR3 sequences, roughly 40% of which show up once; approximately 7.9% is in the top ten. Sequenced: blood. The receptors were gathered from a woman in her late teens or twenties in good health. Both conserved end residues are part of each CDR3. The D gene is left open where the match is weak. Size is stated for part of the rows, as once, few or many counts, or as a class when the clone is expanded.

J	D	size	V	CDR3	DNA
TRBJ2-3	NA	NA	TRBV9	CASSVATRIPTDTQYF	TGTGCCAGCAGCGTAGCGACTAGAATTCCCACAGATACGCAGTATTTT
TRBJ1-5	TRBD1	few	TRBV5-1	CASSGGTGGNQPQHF	TGCGCCAGCAGCGGCGGGACAGGGGGCAATCAGCCCCAGCATTTT
TRBJ2-1	NA	NA	TRBV7-2	CATLLLPSGNEQFF	TGTGCCACGCTTTTACTCCCCTCAGGCAATGAGCAGTTCTTC
TRBJ2-3	TRBD2	NA	TRBV13	CASSLGAGGPADTQYF	TGTGCCAGCAGCTTAGGAGCGGGAGGGCCCGCAGATACGCAGTATTTT
TRBJ2-7	TRBD2	many	TRBV12-3/TRBV12-4	CASSFGRASYEQYF	TGTGCCAGCAGTTTTGGGAGGGCTTCCTACGAGCAGTACTTC
TRBJ2-5	TRBD1	NA	TRBV10-3	CAISAGSGGSQETQYF	TGTGCCATCAGCGCCGGGTCAGGGGGCTCTCAAGAGACCCAGTACTTC
TRBJ2-7	NA	NA	TRBV9	CASSVDQGSNEQYF	TGTGCCAGCAGCGTAGATCAGGGGAGCAACGAGCAGTACTTC
TRBJ1-4	NA	few	TRBV12-3/TRBV12-4	CASNLQGSGEKLFF	TGTGCCAGCAACTTACAGGGTAGTGGGGAAAAACTGTTTTTT
TRBJ2-7	NA	NA	TRBV28	CASSLYTGYEQYF	TGTGCCAGCAGTTTATATACAGGGTACGAGCAGTACTTC
TRBJ1-2	NA	few	TRBV7-9	CASSKGLLDSDPYGYTF	TGTGCCAGCAGCAAAGGACTCCTCGACTCCGATCCTTATGGCTACACCTTC
TRBJ2-4	NA	NA	TRBV19	CASSIGLQGKNIQYF	TGTGCCAGTAGTATCGGTCTTCAGGGCAAAAACATTCAGTACTTC
TRBJ2-3	NA	NA	TRBV12-5	CASGLAGTDSDTQYF	TGTGCTAGTGGTTTGGCCGGGACGGATTCAGATACGCAGTATTTT
TRBJ2-5	NA	NA	TRBV11-1	CASSLIVSPETQYF	TGTGCCAGCAGCTTAATTGTATCCCCCGAGACCCAGTACTTC
TRBJ2-1	NA	NA	TRBV25-1	CASSEYQMAGEQFF	TGTGCCAGCAGTGAATATCAGATGGCGGGTGAGCAGTTCTTC
TRBJ1-2	NA	many	TRBV28	CASTLAGPNYGYTF	TGTGCCAGCACCTTGGCAGGGCCCAACTATGGCTACACCTTC
TRBJ2-7	NA	NA	TRBV11-2	CASSLVEGTPYF	TGTGCCAGCAGCTTAGTGGAGGGCACCCCGTACTTC
TRBJ2-5	NA	few	TRBV5-1	CASSLWSPIQETQYF	TGCGCCAGCAGCTTGTGGTCACCCATCCAAGAGACCCAGTACTTC
TRBJ2-1	NA	NA	TRBV12-3/TRBV12-4	CASSFSLPGNNEQFF	TGTGCCAGCAGTTTTTCCCTTCCGGGGAACAATGAGCAGTTCTTC
TRBJ2-1	NA	NA	TRBV6-5	CASSYGKLQETQFF	TGTGCCAGCAGTTACGGGAAACTGCAAGAGACCCAGTTCTTC
TRBJ2-7	TRBD2	few	TRBV10-3	CAISGGGEHEQYF	TGTGCCATCAGTGGGGGGGGGGAGCACGAGCAGTACTTC
TRBJ1-2	TRBD1	few	TRBV3-1	CASSNRGINYGYTF	TGTGCCAGCAGCAACAGGGGGATAAACTATGGCTACACCTTC
TRBJ2-7	NA	few	TRBV3-1	CASRLNSYEQYF	TGTGCCAGCCGCCTAAACTCCTACGAGCAGTACTTC